The 14 T cell receptor beta chains in this list originate from one sample, sequenced in a study of T cell repertoires in cytomegalovirus infection. A single record per CDR3 protein comes from TCRdb applying MiXCR to the reads. The sample includes nearly 650,000 distinct CDR3 sequences, 20% to 25% of them seen just once. Sequencing was done on a sample of CD8+ T cells from PBMCs. The receptors originated from a human donor in good health (CMV status not recorded). Some clones in this sample may be carry-over from other donors' samples.

Comment on this clonotype: One end of the junction does not line up with germline, which may come from a read error. The chain recombines TRBV5-5 with TRBJ2-2; 7 nucleotides line up with TRBD2. The CDR3 is 17 residues long. Germline V CDR1 and CDR2: SGHKS, YYEKEE (reference sequence). The CDR3 nucleotides are TGTGCCAGCAGCTTGGAACTTAGCGGGCGGAACACCGGGGAGCCGTTTTTT. This encodes CASSLELSGRNTGEPFF.

The chain has TRBV29-1 and TRBJ2-1; no reliable D call. Germline assignment: CDR1 SQVTM and CDR2 ANQGSEA. Trimming stripped 7 bases from V and 7 bases from J, with 8 bases between. This CDR3 has 10 amino acids. The CDR3 DNA reads TGCAGCGCAGGAAGGAATGAGCAGTTCTTC. Translated: CSAGRNEQFF.

This clonotype was counted at least ten times. The chain is built from TRBV2 and TRBJ1-5; weak D call: TRBD1 (6 bases). Germline V lookup: CDR1 SNHLY, CDR2 FYNNEI. Deletions cut 4 bases from V and 3 bases from J, with 13 bases between. CDR3 size: 15 residues. The CDR3 DNA reads TGTGCCAGCAGTGTTTACAGGGCGGACAATCAGCCCCAGCATTTT. Translated: CASSVYRADNQPQHF. Full variable domain (rest looked up from reference TRBV2 and TRBJ1-5): EPEVTQTPSHQVTQMGQEVILRCVPISNHLYFYWYRQILGQKVEFLVSFYNNEISEKSEIFDDQFSVERPDGSNFTLKIRSTKLEDSAMYFCASSVYRADNQPQHFGDGTRLSIL.

J is TRBJ1-2 and V is TRBV29-1; D ambiguous. CDR1 and CDR2 (germline): SQVTM, ANQGSEA. The CDR3 is made up of 13 amino acids. Deletions cut 2 bases from V and 8 bases from J, with 15 bases between. DNA for the CDR3: TGCAGCGTTGAAAACCCAGGATTGAAAGGCTACACCTTC. Amino acid sequence: CSVENPGLKGYTF.

Remarks on this clonotype: This may arise from a read error, as a much more abundant clone is one base away. The chain carries TRBV6-2 or TRBV6-3 and TRBJ1-1; D is ambiguous. The CDR3 sequence is 11 residues long. In germline, CDR1 is MNHEY, CDR2 SVGEGT. V was pared by 0 bases and J by 8 bases, with 4 bases between. The CDR3 loop is CASSYSWEAFF. CDR3 sequence (DNA): TGTGCCAGCAGTTACTCCTGGGAAGCTTTCTTT.

This clonotype has just a few counts. This chain uses TRBV6-2 or TRBV6-3 with TRBJ2-7; TRBD2 aligns across 8 bases. Germline CDR1 MNHEY, CDR2 SVGEGT. After removal of 5 bases from V and 0 bases from J, the junction contained 3 bases not matched to a gene. The CDR3 is made up of 14 amino acids. The CDR3 DNA reads TGTGCCAGCAGTCCCGGGACTAGCTCCTACGAGCAGTACGTC. Its protein product is CASSPGTSSYEQYV.

There are many counts of this clonotype. The gene calls are TRBV7-2 and TRBJ1-6; 9 bases line up with TRBD1. This CDR3 has 15 amino acids. V was pared by 3 bases and J by 10 bases, with 7 bases of the junction left unmatched. Germline lookup yields CDR1 SGHTA and CDR2 FQGNSA. Here the CDR3 DNA reads TGTGCCAGCAGCTTTCACAGGGGGCGAGACTCACCCCTCCACTTT. Translating gives CASSFHRGRDSPLHF.

This clonotype was detected ten times or more. J is TRBJ2-7 and V is TRBV6-5; D perhaps matches TRBD1 (6 bases). The germline gives CDR1 MNHEY, CDR2 SVGAGI. The CDR3 has 14 amino acids. V shed 5 bases and J shed 2 bases, with 13 bases lying between them. CDR3 protein: CASSPGQYTYEQYF. CDR3 nucleotide sequence: TGTGCCAGCAGTCCTGGACAGTACACCTACGAGCAGTACTTC.

The chain recombines TRBV15 with TRBJ2-6, with D perhaps matching TRBD1 (5 bases). Germline V lookup: CDR1 LNHNV, CDR2 YYDKDF (reference sequence). The CDR3 runs 15 residues. Trimming removed 3 bases from V and 3 bases from J, with 9 bases in between. The CDR3 DNA reads as TGTGCCACCAGCAGCCAGGGTCGTGGGGCCAACGTCCTGACTTTC. Amino acid sequence: CATSSQGRGANVLTF.

This clonotype was seen more than once but under ten times. The V call is TRBV10-3, the J call TRBJ1-5, with a tentative D call TRBD1 (5 bases). The V and J ends lost 2 bases and 1 base respectively, with 12 bases between them. From germline, CDR1 is ENHRY and CDR2 SYGVKD. This CDR3 comprises 16 residues. CDR3 sequence reads: CAISEVGPGSNQPQHF. The CDR3 DNA is TGTGCCATCAGTGAGGTGGGGCCCGGGAGCAATCAGCCCCAGCATTTT.

In this sample, this clonotype turned up a few times. The chain uses TRBV4-2 and TRBJ1-1, with D possibly being TRBD1 (5 bases). Trimming left V 1 base short and J 1 base short, with 10 bases between. The CDR3 consists of 15 residues. Germline V lookup: CDR1 LGHNA, CDR2 YNFKEQ. CDR3 nucleotides: TGTGCCAGCAGCCAAGGTAGGGGCTCGAACACTGAAGCTTTCTTT. Protein sequence: CASSQGRGSNTEAFF.

This clonotype was detected once. A clone one base away is much larger, so this may be a read error. The chain combines TRBV7-6 with TRBJ1-1; TRBD1 is a possible D gene (5 bases). The germline V gene encodes CDR1 SGHVS and CDR2 FNYEAQ. Deletions cut 2 bases from V and 7 bases from J, with 14 bases between. The CDR3 spans 14 residues. The CDR3, as DNA: TGTGCCAGCAGCTTAAGTGTGGTAAGGGGTGAAGCTTTCTTT. Protein: CASSLSVVRGEAFF.

The chain combines TRBV6-2 or TRBV6-3 with TRBJ2-1, with 12 bases lining up with TRBD2. Germline lookup yields CDR1 MNHEY and CDR2 SVGEGT. The CDR3 consists of 18 residues. V trimming: 6 bases; J trimming: 4 bases; junction bases outside the gene matches: 13. DNA of the CDR3: TGTGCCAGCAGCCTTCACGCCCGGACTAGCGGGATTTACAATGAGCAGTTCTTC. Protein sequence: CASSLHARTSGIYNEQFF.

Points on this clonotype: A single base separates this from a much larger clone, so it may be a read error. The chain is built from TRBV7-3 and TRBJ1-1; D is perhaps TRBD1 (5 bases). The CDR3 length is 14 residues. Germline V gene sequence: CDR1 SGHTA, CDR2 FQGTGA. CDR3 protein: CAGSPGQINTEAFF. The CDR3 nucleotides are TGTGCCGGCAGCCCCGGACAAATTAACACTGAAGCTTTCTTT.